This T cell receptor (beta chain) was observed in a study of human T cells and chemical hapten exposure. As to time point: patch test 1, 2 weeks after DPC sensitization. The treatment denotes: therapeutic diphenylcyclopropenone sensitization with weekly scalp DPC. One entry per CDR3 protein, called by TCRdb with MiXCR from the RACE reads. The sample has around 380,000 distinct CDR3 sequences; more than 4.5% are singletons. V lost 4 bases, J lost 0 bases, and 6 bases stayed unmatched. Germline CDR1 is SQVTM and CDR2 is ANQGSEA. The CDR3 contains 15 residues. The clonotype comes from a woman aged 45-65 years with alopecia areata. Some clones in this sample may be carry-over from other donors' samples. J is TRBJ2-3 and V is TRBV29-1, with 8 bases identical to TRBD1. The source material was whole blood, sampled in connection with sensitization to the hapten diphenylcyclopropenone (DPC). The chain's CDR3 is CSVAGGSESTDTQYF. Here the CDR3 DNA reads TGCAGCGTTGCAGGGGGCAGCGAGAGCACAGATACGCAGTATTTT.